This passage covers 4 T cell receptor beta chains from one sample sequenced in a study of identical twins (dated by TCRdb to 2015 to 2016). The library was obtained by 5' RACE. The reads were generated on an Illumina HiSeq 2000. TCRdb reanalyzed the raw reads on its own, using fastp at Q25 for trimming and MiXCR for clone calling, and kept in-frame beta chains. Each entry is one CDR3 protein sequence, shown with its most common DNA and genes. This sample holds 240,000 or so distinct CDR3 sequences; about 11% were observed only once. 8% to 10% of the sample is taken by the ten largest. Sequencing used memory T cells sorted from blood. The cell subset or site label of this sample denotes: CD45RO+ enriched T cells. These receptors originate from a man aged 50 or older in good health.

The chain is built from TRBV11-1 and TRBJ2-1; 10 nucleotides match TRBD2. Trimming took 5 bases from V and 5 from J; bases not matched to a gene: 12. Germline V gene data show CDR1 as SGHAT and CDR2 as FQDESV (reference sequence). This CDR3 contains 17 residues. The DNA for the CDR3 is TGTGCCAGCAGCCCCGCAGGGGCTAGCGGGAGTCACAATGAGCAGTTCTTC. This translates into CASSPAGASGSHNEQFF.

The V gene is TRBV20-1, the J gene TRBJ2-7; 8 positions match TRBD1. The V and J ends lost 6 bases and 2 bases, in that order; junction bases with no gene match: 9. Looked up from germline, CDR1 is DFQATT and CDR2 is SNEGSKA (reference sequence). CDR3 length: 14 amino acids. CDR3 protein: CSALDRGGPYEQYF. The CDR3 coding sequence is TGCAGTGCCCTAGACAGGGGAGGCCCCTACGAGCAGTACTTC.

The chain is built from TRBV5-1 and TRBJ1-4, with D possibly matching TRBD1 (6 bases). The CDR3 extends over 15 amino acids. CDR1 is SGHRS, CDR2 YFSETQ, per germline. Trimming shortened V by 3 bases and J by 8 bases, and 17 bases separated the two germline ends. CDR3 amino acids: CASSSQPMGAEKLFF. The CDR3 region has the DNA TGCGCCAGCAGCTCACAACCGATGGGGGCCGAAAAACTGTTTTTT.

This clonotype was found a few times. One junction end does not reproduce the germline sequence, and a read error may be involved. The chain carries TRBV20-1 and TRBJ2-3; 9 bases are shared with TRBD1. CDR1 and CDR2 from the germline V gene are DFQATT and SNEGSKA (reference sequence). The CDR3 is 15 amino acids. The CDR3 sequence: CSATQGARGTDTQDF. DNA for the CDR3: TGCAGTGCAACACAGGGGGCGAGGGGCACAGATACGCAGGATTTT.